Listed below are T cell receptor beta chains from one sample, sequenced in a study of T cell responses to AZD1222 COVID-19 vaccine. The data were produced by immunoSEQ multiplex PCR, yet TCRdb's version contains in-frame clones alone and is incomplete. Of about 170,000 clones listed, about nine tenths were seen once; the top ten hold less than 1.6%. Material: peripheral blood, obtained on day 0 of AZD1222 vaccination. Every receptor here comes from an adult in good health. Each CDR3 is given with its conserved first and last residue. Fields, in order: CDR3 length, J gene, D gene, clone size, V gene, CDR3 DNA, CDR3 protein. A D gene is named only where the DNA matches it firmly. Only some rows state a clone size, as once, few, many or a class for expanded clones.

cdr3_length: 16; j_call: TRBJ2-5; d_call: TRBD2; clone_size: .; v_call: TRBV5-5; cdr3_nt: TGTGCCAGCAGCCTCGGACTAGCGGGGGAGCTGGAGACCCAGTACTTC; cdr3_aa: CASSLGLAGELETQYF
cdr3_length: 14; j_call: TRBJ2-7; d_call: .; clone_size: .; v_call: TRBV9; cdr3_nt: TGTGCCAGCAGCGCAGCGTCAGGTTTCAACGAGCAGTACTTC; cdr3_aa: CASSAASGFNEQYF
cdr3_length: 16; j_call: TRBJ1-1; d_call: .; clone_size: .; v_call: TRBV19; cdr3_nt: TGTGCCAGTAGTATTCAAGCTCTGGCCCTACTCACTGAAGCTTTCTTT; cdr3_aa: CASSIQALALLTEAFF
cdr3_length: 12; j_call: TRBJ1-2; d_call: .; clone_size: .; v_call: TRBV6-5; cdr3_nt: TGTGCCAGCAGGGGGAACACCTATGGCTACACCTTC; cdr3_aa: CASRGNTYGYTF
cdr3_length: 13; j_call: TRBJ1-1; d_call: .; clone_size: .; v_call: TRBV13; cdr3_nt: TGTGCCAGCAATTCATTAGGGTCCGGGGGGGCTTTCTTT; cdr3_aa: CASNSLGSGGAFF
cdr3_length: 12; j_call: TRBJ1-2; d_call: .; clone_size: .; v_call: TRBV11-1; cdr3_nt: TGTGCCAGCAGCTCCCGTAGAGCCGGCTACACCTTC; cdr3_aa: CASSSRRAGYTF
cdr3_length: 15; j_call: TRBJ1-2; d_call: .; clone_size: .; v_call: TRBV6-5; cdr3_nt: TGTGCCAGCAGACCTCAGGGTGTGTTAAACTATGGCTACACCTTC; cdr3_aa: CASRPQGVLNYGYTF
cdr3_length: 15; j_call: TRBJ1-2; d_call: TRBD1; clone_size: .; v_call: TRBV5-5; cdr3_nt: TGTGCCAGCAGCATGATACAGGGGGCTAACTATGGCTACACCTTC; cdr3_aa: CASSMIQGANYGYTF
cdr3_length: 16; j_call: TRBJ2-7; d_call: TRBD2; clone_size: .; v_call: TRBV9; cdr3_nt: TGTGCCAGCAGCGTAAACCCGACTAGCGGAACCTACGAGCAGTACTTC; cdr3_aa: CASSVNPTSGTYEQYF
cdr3_length: 13; j_call: TRBJ2-1; d_call: .; clone_size: many; v_call: TRBV6-5; cdr3_nt: TGTGCCAGCAGTTACCAGGGCCCCAATGAGCAGTTCTTC; cdr3_aa: CASSYQGPNEQFF
cdr3_length: 15; j_call: TRBJ1-4; d_call: .; clone_size: .; v_call: TRBV18; cdr3_nt: TGTGCCAGCTCACCGCCGGGGGGTGCTAATGAAAAACTGTTTTTT; cdr3_aa: CASSPPGGANEKLFF
cdr3_length: 17; j_call: TRBJ1-5; d_call: .; clone_size: .; v_call: TRBV4-1; cdr3_nt: TGCGCCAGCAGCCAAGAGGCCGGGGTGACTAAGAATCAGCCCCAGCATTTT; cdr3_aa: CASSQEAGVTKNQPQHF